This entry features one T cell receptor (beta chain) sequence. In germline, CDR1 is KGHSH, CDR2 LQKENI. This CDR3 contains 14 residues. V shed 3 bases, J shed 7 bases, and the junction held 1 base outside the gene matches. TCR beta CDR3 regions were amplified from RNA. Primed by the HTBI set, a first-round RT-PCR was run on the TCR CDR3. MiXCR was run by TCRdb on the multiplex PCR reads, yielding one entry per CDR3 protein. Among roughly 530,000 distinct CDR3 sequences listed, 17% were seen once. The data derive from a study of T cells in Graves' hyperthyroidism and ophthalmopathy. This chain links TRBV18 with TRBJ1-6; 9 positions match TRBD1. This clonotype was obtained from a woman between 18 and 29 years old with Graves' ophthalmopathy. Source material: blood. The CDR3 nucleotides are TGTGCCAGCTCACCTGGGACAGGGAATTCACCCCTCCACTTT. This encodes CASSPGTGNSPLHF.